Listed here is a single T cell receptor beta chain. The CDR3 is 20 residues long. The V gene's germline CDR1 is LGHNT and CDR2 FRNRAP. V was clipped by 6 bases and J by 12 bases; unmatched bases: 23. This sample stems from a study of shared T cell receptors in the human thymus. The protocol was immunoSEQ multiplex PCR, while the TCRdb copy is restricted to in-frame clones and leaves out a portion. The sample lists about 500,000 clones, about 84% occurring once. The data also belong to a second study, concerning human thymus T cells. That study adds: Thymic material originated from resections removed in the course of corrective heart surgery. There appeared to be biased usage of V and J genes in thymic and blood repertoires.

The receptor comes from a boy under three years old with a congenital heart defect. V usage is TRBV12-5 and J usage is TRBJ2-1; 16 positions match TRBD2. The sample taken for sequencing was thymocytes. The CDR3 reads CASGTTTSGLAGGWGWGQFF. The CDR3 DNA reads TGTGCTAGTGGCACCACGACCTCGGGACTAGCGGGAGGGTGGGGTTGGGGGCAGTTCTTC.